Many counts were recorded for the clone carrying this TCR beta chain. TCR beta CDR3 amplification used RNA transcripts. HTBI primers were used in a first-round RT-PCR, which preceded a second-round multiplex PCR. From the multiplex PCR reads, TCRdb called clonotypes with MiXCR, one entry per CDR3 protein. This table holds hundreds of thousands of distinct CDR3 sequences, about 22% found once. CDR3 length: 15 residues. Trimming pared 4 bases from V and 4 bases from J, leaving 18 bases between. Germline V CDR1 and CDR2: SGHKS, YYEKEE (reference sequence). Diagnosis used clinical symptoms, serum thyroxine, TRAb, thyroid ultrasound and orbital computed tomography. This specimen comes from a study of Graves' ophthalmopathy and Graves' hyperthyroidism.

Sequenced: peripheral blood. This chain connects TRBV5-5 to TRBJ2-7; no clear D gene. The clonotype originates from a woman aged 45-60 years with Graves' ophthalmopathy. This CDR3 reads CASSPDPTPSYEQYF. DNA of the CDR3: TGTGCCAGCAGCCCCGATCCCACGCCGAGTTACGAGCAGTACTTC.